Included here is one TCR beta chain sequence, with context. Germline CDR1 KGHSH, CDR2 LQKENI. V shed 2 bases and J shed 1 base, with 11 bases lying between them. The CDR3 covers 15 residues. The data belong to a study of blood T cell repertoires in COVID-19. Across the whole study: Whether acute or convalescent, the COVID-19 samples came from the United States, Italy and Spain. T cells, B-cell-depleted T cells, or PBMCs provided the cDNA or gDNA that served as material.

Authors' processing steps: Amplified reference gene primers provided the basis for estimating nucleated cell counts. The data were produced by immunoSEQ multiplex PCR, yet TCRdb's version contains in-frame clones alone and is incomplete. V and J calls and clone size come straight from that table; D and trimming were deduced from the DNA. The table includes over 150,000 clones, roughly 83% detected once. The TCR originated in a woman aged 55-70 years with COVID-19, enrolled during active disease. Source material: peripheral blood. The V call is TRBV18, the J call TRBJ2-5, with D possibly being TRBD1 (6 bases). CDR3 sequence: CASSPFQGTQETQYF. CDR3 DNA: TGTGCCAGCTCACCATTCCAGGGGACCCAAGAGACCCAGTACTTC.